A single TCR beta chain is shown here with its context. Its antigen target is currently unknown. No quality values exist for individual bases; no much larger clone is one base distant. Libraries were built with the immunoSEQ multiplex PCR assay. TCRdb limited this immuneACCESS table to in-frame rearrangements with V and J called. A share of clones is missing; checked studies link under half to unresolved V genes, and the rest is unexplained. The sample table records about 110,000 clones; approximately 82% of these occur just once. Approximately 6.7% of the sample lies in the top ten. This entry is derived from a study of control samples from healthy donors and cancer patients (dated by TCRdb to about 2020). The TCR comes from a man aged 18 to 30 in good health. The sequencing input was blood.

The CDR3 region has the sequence CASSKVGSRGGYEQYV. The DNA is as follows: TGTGCCAGCAGCAAAGTTGGCAGTAGGGGGGGGTACGAGCAGTACGTC. The rearrangement combines TRBV21-1 with TRBJ2-7; the table assigns TRBD2, which was not confirmed against the DNA. TRBV21-1 is given as a pseudogene. Measured from the cysteine to the valine, the CDR3 is 16 residues long. Of the read, only the CDR3 DNA is kept; its 48 bases are in frame from base 1.